What follows are 22 T cell receptor beta chains derived from one specimen sequenced in a study of Graves' ophthalmopathy and Graves' hyperthyroidism. Using RNA transcripts, the TCR beta CDR3 regions were amplified. A first-round RT-PCR used HTBI primers, followed by a second-round multiplex PCR. Each CDR3 protein is one row after TCRdb ran MiXCR on the multiplex PCR reads. The data contain 900,000 to 1,200,000 distinct CDR3 sequences, around a third of them singletons. Sequencing was done on a sample of peripheral blood or thyroid tissue (not recorded which). The origin of the receptors is an adult man with Graves' hyperthyroidism.

The V call is TRBV20-1, the J call TRBJ1-1, with 9 bases matching TRBD1. The CDR3 is 13 residues long. The V gene end was trimmed by 3 bases and the J gene end by 5 bases; junction bases not matched to a gene: 4. Germline assignment: CDR1 DFQATT and CDR2 SNEGSKA (reference sequence). Here the CDR3 DNA reads TGCAGTGCTAGCGGGACAGGGAGAACTGAAGCTTTCTTT. Protein: CSASGTGRTEAFF.

This clonotype was counted many times. The chain has TRBV7-9 and TRBJ1-1; TRBD1 aligns across 11 bases. The trim removed 8 bases at V and 1 base at J, leaving 12 bases unmatched. CDR1 is SEHNR, CDR2 FQNEAQ, per germline (reference sequence). This CDR3 spans 17 amino acids. CDR3 DNA sequence: TGTGCCAGCGGCGGGACAGGGGGGTCGACCCCGAACACTGAAGCTTTCTTT. Protein sequence: CASGGTGGSTPNTEAFF.

The rearrangement links TRBV24-1 to TRBJ2-7; 13 bases align to TRBD2. The germline CDR1 and CDR2 sequences are KGHDR and SFDVKD. Unmatched junction bases numbered 4, after V lost 4 bases and J lost 2 bases. This CDR3 is 16 amino acids long. CDR3 protein: CATSDPGLAGAYEQYF. The CDR3 DNA sequence: TGTGCCACCAGTGACCCCGGACTAGCGGGAGCCTACGAGCAGTACTTC.

At least ten counts were recorded for this clonotype. J is TRBJ1-6 and V is TRBV25-1; D gene uncertain. The CDR3 consists of 14 residues. Between the trimmed V and J ends, which lost 1 base and 10 bases, there was a span of 11 bases. The germline gives CDR1 MGHDK, CDR2 SYGVNS. The CDR3 region has the DNA TGTGCCAGCAGTGAATTACAGCACGCCTCACCCCTCCACTTT. As protein: CASSELQHASPLHF.

This clonotype has ten or more counts. The CDR3 loop is CASRDRALETQYF. For the CDR3, the DNA is TGTGCCAGCAGGGACAGGGCATTGGAGACCCAGTACTTC. V is TRBV2 and J is TRBJ2-5, with 8 bases that match TRBD1. The V and J ends lost 6 bases and 5 bases, in that order; junction bases with no gene match: 5. The CDR3 spans 13 residues. Germline values: CDR1 SNHLY, CDR2 FYNNEI.

Of note for this clonotype: This CDR3 fails to terminate in the conserved phenylalanine or tryptophan, so it likely reflects a read error. V and J are TRBV11-2 and TRBJ1-1; D not certain. The CDR3 is 13 amino acids. Per the germline V gene, CDR1 is SGHAT and CDR2 is FQNNGV. V was cut by 0 bases and J by 2 bases, with 4 bases left in between. The CDR3: CASSLDPNTEAFL. The CDR3 region has the DNA TGTGCCAGCAGCTTAGATCCTAACACTGAAGCTTTCCTT.

J is TRBJ2-7 and V is TRBV7-2; TRBD1 matches at 11 bases. Trimming cost V 4 bases and J 6 bases; bases outside gene matches: 8. Germline-derived CDR1 and CDR2 are SGHTA and FQGNSA. The CDR3 is made up of 15 amino acids. CDR3 nucleotides: TGTGCCAGCAGCTCGGTGGGACAGGGGGTACTCGAGCAGTACTTC. Translation: CASSSVGQGVLEQYF.

In its sample, this clonotype was seen many times. The chain carries TRBV7-8 and TRBJ1-6; D is uncertain. V dropped 1 base and J dropped 8 bases, with 15 bases sitting between them. The V gene's germline CDR1 is SGHVS and CDR2 FQNEAQ. This CDR3 contains 16 residues. Here the CDR3 reads CASSLVGSVGDSPLHF. CDR3 nucleotide sequence: TGTGCCAGCAGCTTAGTGGGGAGTGTTGGGGATTCACCCCTCCACTTT.

The sample holds many counts of this clonotype. The chain carries TRBV2 and TRBJ1-1; TRBD1 agrees at 7 bases. CDR1 is SNHLY and CDR2 is FYNNEI in the germline V gene. Trimming cost V 4 bases and J 6 bases; bases outside gene matches: 5. This CDR3 is 13 amino acids long. For the CDR3, the DNA is TGTGCCAGCAGTGCAACAGGGGACCCTGAAGCTTTCTTT. It translates to CASSATGDPEAFF.

This rearrangement joins TRBV4-2 to TRBJ2-5; 10 nucleotides line up with TRBD2. The CDR3 has 16 residues. Looked up from germline, CDR1 is LGHNA and CDR2 is YNFKEQ. V lost 1 base to trimming and J lost 4 bases; unmatched junction nucleotides: 6. CDR3 protein: CASSQAPSGGGETQYF. CDR3 DNA sequence: TGTGCCAGCAGCCAAGCGCCCAGCGGGGGGGGAGAGACCCAGTACTTC.

Turning to this clonotype: A much larger clone differs from this one at a single base, so this may be a read error. This chain connects TRBV19 to TRBJ1-5; no reliable D call. The CDR3 runs 14 residues. CDR1 is LNHDA, CDR2 SQIVND, per germline (reference sequence). CDR3 in DNA: TGTGCCAGTAGTATGACGGATAGCAATCAGCCCCATCATTTT. Protein sequence: CASSMTDSNQPHHF.

Written as DNA, the CDR3 is TGCGCCAGCAGTTGGAATGTGAACACTGAAGCTTTCTTT. This encodes CASSWNVNTEAFF. The rearrangement joins TRBV4-3 to TRBJ1-1; D ambiguous. The CDR3 sequence is 13 residues long. The germline V gene encodes CDR1 LGHNA and CDR2 YSLEER. V gave up 6 bases and J gave up 0 bases, with 8 bases separating them.

The rearrangement links TRBV20-1 to TRBJ2-7, with a tentative D call TRBD2 (7 bases). Trimming removed 5 bases from V and 4 bases from J, with 12 bases in between. Germline CDR1 and CDR2: DFQATT and SNEGSKA (reference sequence). The CDR3 sequence is 12 residues long. The CDR3 sequence: CSAPKGGYEQYF. DNA for the CDR3: TGCAGTGCTCCCAAGGGGGGGTACGAGCAGTACTTC.

As concerns this clonotype: One junction end does not reproduce the germline sequence, and a read error may be involved. DNA of the CDR3: TGTGCCAGCAGCTACTCGCCGGCGGAGACCCAGTACTTC. Amino acids: CASSYSPAETQYF. The rearrangement uses TRBV6-6 and TRBJ2-5; no clear D. The germline gives CDR1 MNHNY, CDR2 SVGAGI (reference sequence). CDR3 length: 13 amino acids.

This clonotype was detected ten times or more. The V and J genes are TRBV29-1 and TRBJ2-7; D is unclear. The V and J ends lost 3 bases and 3 bases respectively, with 9 bases between them. Germline V gene data show CDR1 as SQVTM and CDR2 as ANQGSEA. The CDR3 runs to 12 residues. This chain's CDR3 is CSVDGPGYEQYF. In DNA, the CDR3 is TGCAGCGTTGACGGACCGGGCTACGAGCAGTACTTC.

The sample holds many counts of this clonotype. CDR3 coding DNA: TGCAGCGCAACACAGAACACTGAAGCTTTCTTT. Protein: CSATQNTEAFF. V gene TRBV29-1 combines with J gene TRBJ1-1; no clear D gene. The CDR3 contains 11 residues. Germline V CDR1 and CDR2: SQVTM, ANQGSEA. V lost 7 bases and J 1 base, leaving 7 bases between the germline ends.

A remark on this clonotype: Just one base apart from a much larger clone, this may be a read error. The J gene is TRBJ1-4, the V gene TRBV7-9; a possible D gene is TRBD1 (5 bases). The CDR3 has 14 residues. Germline values: CDR1 SEHNR, CDR2 FQNEAQ (reference sequence). The CDR3 coding sequence is TGTGCCAGCAGCTTAGCAAAAGGGACTGAAAAACTGCTTTTT. Encoded protein: CASSLAKGTEKLLF.

This clonotype was recorded many times. The DNA of the CDR3 is TGCAGTGCTAGTCCCGGACTAGTCTCCGGGGAGCTGTTTTTT. Its protein product is CSASPGLVSGELFF. V is TRBV20-1 and J is TRBJ2-2, with 7 bases identical to TRBD2. Looked up from germline, CDR1 is DFQATT and CDR2 is SNEGSKA (reference sequence). J was trimmed by 6 bases and V by 3 bases; bases with no gene match: 7. This CDR3 region has 14 residues.

This clonotype was observed a handful of times. The genes are TRBV6-5 and TRBJ2-7, with TRBD2 identical over 8 bases. The CDR3 has 14 residues. The trim removed 7 bases at V and 7 bases at J, leaving 12 bases unmatched. Per germline, CDR1 MNHEY and CDR2 SVGAGI. CDR3 sequence (DNA): TGTGCCAGCACTCCGGGAGGGCCAGTCGGAGAGCAGTACTTC. This codes for CASTPGGPVGEQYF.

This clonotype was counted a few times. This chain connects TRBV13 to TRBJ1-4; D perhaps matches TRBD1 (5 bases). Germline CDR1 PRHDT, CDR2 FYEKMQ (reference sequence). The CDR3 length is 17 residues. V lost 5 bases to trimming and J lost 0 bases, with 16 bases between them. The CDR3 bases are TGTGCCAGCAGCGACCACTCGGGGGAATCAACTAATGAAAAACTGTTTTTT. Translation: CASSDHSGESTNEKLFF.

The rearrangement joins TRBV15 to TRBJ2-5; 9 positions agree with TRBD1. J was trimmed by 8 bases and V by 3 bases; bases with no gene match: 4. There are 13 residues in the CDR3. Germline CDR1 is LNHNV and CDR2 is YYDKDF (reference sequence). The DNA for the CDR3 is TGTGCCACCAGCAGCGGACAGGGGAATACCCAGTACTTC. It yields the protein CATSSGQGNTQYF.

This clonotype was picked up a small number of times. The V gene is TRBV5-8, the J gene TRBJ1-6; no reliable D call. Germline CDR1 and CDR2: SGHTS and YDEGEE. The CDR3 has 13 residues. Trimming took 4 bases from V and 8 from J, leaving 10 bases between them. DNA of the CDR3: TGTGCCAGCAGCCTGAAACGGGATTCACCCCTCCACTTT. Translating it yields CASSLKRDSPLHF.